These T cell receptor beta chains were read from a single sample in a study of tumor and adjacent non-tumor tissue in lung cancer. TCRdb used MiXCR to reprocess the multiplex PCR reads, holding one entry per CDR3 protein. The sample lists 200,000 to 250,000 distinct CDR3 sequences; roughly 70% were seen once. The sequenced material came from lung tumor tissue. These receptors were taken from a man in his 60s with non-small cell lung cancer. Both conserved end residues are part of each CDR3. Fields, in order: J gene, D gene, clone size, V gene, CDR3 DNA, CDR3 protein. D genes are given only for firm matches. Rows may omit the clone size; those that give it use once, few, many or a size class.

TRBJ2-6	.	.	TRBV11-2	TGTACCAGGAGTCCTATCTCTGGGGTCAACGTCCCGACTTTC	CTRSPISGVNVPTF
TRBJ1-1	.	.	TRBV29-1	TGCAGCGGGGCGGACTCGAACACTGAAGCTTTCTTT	CSGADSNTEAFF
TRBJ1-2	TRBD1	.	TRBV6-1	TGTGCCAGCTTAGGACAGGGACTAGAGGCGGACGGCTACACCTTC	CASLGQGLEADGYTF
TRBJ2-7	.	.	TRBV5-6	TGTGCCAGCAGCTTGACGCGAGAGCAGTACTTC	CASSLTREQYF
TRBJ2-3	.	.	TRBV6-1	TGTACCAGCGGTGTGGCCACAGATACGCAGTATTTT	CTSGVATDTQYF
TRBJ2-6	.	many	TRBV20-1	TGCAGTGCTAGTCAGGGTTCTGGCACTGGGGCCAACGTCCTGACTTTC	CSASQGSGTGANVLTF
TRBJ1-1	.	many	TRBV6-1	TGTGCCAGCAGTGTTCAAACGGACACTGAAGCTTTCTTT	CASSVQTDTEAFF
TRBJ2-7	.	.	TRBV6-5	TGTGCCAGTGGCAATTGGGGAGTCATTCGCTACGAGCAGTACTTC	CASGNWGVIRYEQYF
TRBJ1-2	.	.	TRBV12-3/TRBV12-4	TGTGCCATCAGCCCTTCGGGGGCCGCGGGCTACACCTTC	CAISPSGAAGYTF
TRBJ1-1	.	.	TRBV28	TGTGCCAGCAGTCCTGTCCTGCCGAACACTGAAGCTTTCTTT	CASSPVLPNTEAFF
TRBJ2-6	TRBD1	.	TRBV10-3	TGTGTCGTGGACAGGGGGCCTGGGGCCAACGTCCTGACTTTC	CVVDRGPGANVLTF
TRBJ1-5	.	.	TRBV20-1	TGCAATGCTAGCAAGGACAGCAATCAGTCCCAGCATTTT	CNASKDSNQSQHF
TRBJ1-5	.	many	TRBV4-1	TGCGCCAGCAGCCAACAGACAGTCAATCAGCCCCAGCATTTT	CASSQQTVNQPQHF
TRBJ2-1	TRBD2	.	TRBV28	TGTGCCAGCAGTGCCCCGGGACTAGCCGTTAATGAGCAGTTCTTC	CASSAPGLAVNEQFF
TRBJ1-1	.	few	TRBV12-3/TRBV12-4	TGTGCCAGCGCCCTTGCGGTGAACACTGAAGCTTCCTTT	CASALAVNTEASF
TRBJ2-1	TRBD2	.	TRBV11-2	TGTGCCAGCAGCCCGCGACTAGTGGGAGGGCCAGTACCCTCAAATGAGCAGTTCTTC	CASSPRLVGGPVPSNEQFF
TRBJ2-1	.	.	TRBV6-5	TGTGCCAACAGTTACTCGTACAGGCCGAGCTCCTACAATGAACAGTTCTTC	CANSYSYRPSSYNEQFF
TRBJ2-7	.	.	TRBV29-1	TGCAGCGTAGTCCGTCGACAGGATGACTACGAGCAGTACTTC	CSVVRRQDDYEQYF
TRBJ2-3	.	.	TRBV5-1	TGCGCCAGCAGCTTGAAGGGAGCGAGAGGGTGGGATACGCAGTATTTT	CASSLKGARGWDTQYF
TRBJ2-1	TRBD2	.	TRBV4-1	TGCGCCAGCAGGCAAGATTCGGGGGGTGAGTCCTACAATGAACAGTTCTTC	CASRQDSGGESYNEQFF
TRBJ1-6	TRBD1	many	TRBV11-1	TGTGCCAGCAGCGACCGACAGGGGGCCAGTTCACCCCTCCACTTT	CASSDRQGASSPLHF
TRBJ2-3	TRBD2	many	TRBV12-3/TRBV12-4	TGTGCCAGCAGTTTAGGTGTGAGAGGACTAGCGGGAGGAACTAGCACAGATACGCAGTATTTT	CASSLGVRGLAGGTSTDTQYF
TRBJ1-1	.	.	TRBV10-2	TGCGCCAGCTGTGAAGCCGGGAACACTGAAGCTTTCTTT	CASCEAGNTEAFF
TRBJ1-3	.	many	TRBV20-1	TGCAGTGCTAGTGGCGGGGGTCGAAACACCATATATTTT	CSASGGGRNTIYF
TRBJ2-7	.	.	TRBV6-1	TGTGCCAGCCGGACCTTTTCCTACGAGCAGTACTTC	CASRTFSYEQYF
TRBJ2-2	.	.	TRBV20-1	TGCAGTGCTAGAGTTGGAGACGCAAACACCGGGGAGCAGTTTTTT	CSARVGDANTGEQFF
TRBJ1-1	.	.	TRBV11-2	TGTGCTAGCATGTCCGGGACGTTGAACACTGAAGCTTTCTTT	CASMSGTLNTEAFF
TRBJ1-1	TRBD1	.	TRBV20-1	TGTAGTGCTATAGGCAGGGGGTACACTGAAGCTTTCTTT	CSAIGRGYTEAFF
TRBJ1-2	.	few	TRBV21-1	TGTGCCAGCAGCAAAAGACAGCACGGCTACACCTTC	CASSKRQHGYTF
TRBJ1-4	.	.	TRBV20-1	TGCAGTACTAGATTAGGGCAGGGTGAAAAAATGTTTTTT	CSTRLGQGEKMFF
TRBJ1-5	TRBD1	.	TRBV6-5	TGTGCCAGCAGCAACAGGGGGGGGTCTCATCAGCCCCAGCATTTT	CASSNRGGSHQPQHF
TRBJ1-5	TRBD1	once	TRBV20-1	TGCAGTGTTAGGGATACAGGGGGCAGCAATCAGCCCCAGCATTTT	CSVRDTGGSNQPQHF
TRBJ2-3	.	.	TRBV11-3	TGTGTCAGCAGCGCCACTAGTGTGTTCACAGATACGCAGTATTTT	CVSSATSVFTDTQYF
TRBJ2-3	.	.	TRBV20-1	TGCAGTGCACCCCGGGTGTTGCCGAGAGTTGCAGATACGCAGTATTTT	CSAPRVLPRVADTQYF
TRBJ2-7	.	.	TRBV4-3	TGCGCCAGCAGCCATAGCCCCGGAACAAGGGGCTACGAGCAGTACTTC	CASSHSPGTRGYEQYF
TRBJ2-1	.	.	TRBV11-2	TGTGACAGCAACTATGCATTTTACAATGAGCAGTCCTTC	CDSNYAFYNEQSF
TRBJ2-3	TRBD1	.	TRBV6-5	TGTGCCAGCGGTTCGACAGGGAGAGATACGCAGTATTTT	CASGSTGRDTQYF
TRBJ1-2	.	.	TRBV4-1	TGCGCCAGCAACCCCCCCGGACACCTTTCCTATGGCTACACCTTC	CASNPPGHLSYGYTF
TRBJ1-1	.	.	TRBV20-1	TGCAGTGCTAGGACAGGCTCGAACACTGAAGCTTTCTTT	CSARTGSNTEAFF
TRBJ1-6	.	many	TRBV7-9	TGTGCCAGCAGCTTAGATAATTCACCCCTCCACTTT	CASSLDNSPLHF
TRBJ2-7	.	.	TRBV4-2	TGTGCCAGCATCCAAGACCCCTCACGTTACGAGCAGTACTTC	CASIQDPSRYEQYF
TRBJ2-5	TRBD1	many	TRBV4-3	TGCGCCAGCAGCCGCAGACAGGGACGCGGAGAGACCCAGTACTTC	CASSRRQGRGETQYF
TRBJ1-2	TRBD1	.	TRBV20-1	TGCAGTGCTAGAGATTGGACGGACAGGGGGCCACATATCTATGGCTACACCTTC	CSARDWTDRGPHIYGYTF
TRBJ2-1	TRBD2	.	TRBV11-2	TGTGCCAGCAGCCCAGTGAAGCTCGCGGGGGACTCCTACGATGAACAGTTCTTC	CASSPVKLAGDSYDEQFF